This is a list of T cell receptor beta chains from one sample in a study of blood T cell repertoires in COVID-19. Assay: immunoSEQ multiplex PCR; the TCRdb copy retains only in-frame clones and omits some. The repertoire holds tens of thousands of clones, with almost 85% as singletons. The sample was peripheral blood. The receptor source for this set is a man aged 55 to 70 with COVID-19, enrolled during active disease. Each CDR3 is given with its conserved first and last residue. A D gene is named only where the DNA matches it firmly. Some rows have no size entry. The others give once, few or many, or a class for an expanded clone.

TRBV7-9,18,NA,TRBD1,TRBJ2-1,CASSLAHFGQGALNEQFF,TGTGCCAGCAGCTTAGCGCATTTCGGACAGGGGGCCCTAAATGAGCAGTTCTTC
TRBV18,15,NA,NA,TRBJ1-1,CASSLRTVDDTEAFF,TGTGCCAGCTCACTTAGGACAGTGGACGACACTGAAGCTTTCTTT
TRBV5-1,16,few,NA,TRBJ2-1,CASFPGGTTTNNEQFF,TGCGCCAGCTTCCCTGGCGGAACCACGACGAACAATGAGCAGTTCTTC
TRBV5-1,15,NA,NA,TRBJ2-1,CASSPSDYRYNEQFF,TGCGCCAGCAGCCCCTCGGACTATCGTTACAATGAGCAGTTCTTC
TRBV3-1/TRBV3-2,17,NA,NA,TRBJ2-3,CASSQVLTSSGTDTQYF,TGTGCCAGCAGCCAAGTCCTGACTAGTTCTGGCACAGATACGCAGTATTTT
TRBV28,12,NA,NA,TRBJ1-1,CASEGVNSEAFF,TGTGCCAGCGAGGGGGTGAACTCTGAAGCTTTCTTT
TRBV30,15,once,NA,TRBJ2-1,CAWSRGGYSYNEQFF,TGTGCCTGGAGTCGTGGGGGGTACTCCTACAATGAGCAGTTCTTC
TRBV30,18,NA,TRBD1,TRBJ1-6,CAWSVQGQGAFLSSPLHF,TGTGCCTGGAGTGTACAGGGACAGGGGGCGTTCCTGAGCTCACCCCTCCACTTT
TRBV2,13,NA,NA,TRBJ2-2,CASSPLSTGELFF,TGTGCCAGCAGCCCTCTGAGCACCGGGGAGCTGTTTTTT
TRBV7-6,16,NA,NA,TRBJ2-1,CASSLRDSTTDNEQFF,TGTGCCAGCAGCCTAAGGGACTCAACCACTGACAATGAGCAGTTCTTC
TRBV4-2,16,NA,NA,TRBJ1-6,CASSLTKGQLNSPLHF,TGTGCCAGCAGCCTCACAAAGGGACAACTTAATTCACCCCTCCACTTT
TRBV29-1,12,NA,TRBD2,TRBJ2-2,CSAGLAAGELFF,TGCAGCGCCGGACTAGCGGCCGGGGAGCTGTTTTTT
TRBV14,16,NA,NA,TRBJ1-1,CASSQGANGVYTEAFF,TGTGCCAGCAGCCAAGGGGCGAACGGGGTGTACACTGAAGCTTTCTTT
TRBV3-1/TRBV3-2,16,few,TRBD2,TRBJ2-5,CASSLPGTSGAETQYF,TGTGCCAGCAGCCTACCCGGGACTAGCGGGGCAGAGACCCAGTACTTC
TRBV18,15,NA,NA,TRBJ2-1,CASSPQDSSYNEQFF,TGTGCCAGCTCACCACAGGACAGCTCCTACAATGAGCAGTTCTTC
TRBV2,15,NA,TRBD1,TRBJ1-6,CASSEGDRDNSPLHF,TGTGCCAGCAGCGAAGGGGACAGGGACAATTCACCCCTCCACTTT
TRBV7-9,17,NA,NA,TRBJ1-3,CASSLDRDRYSGNTIYF,TGTGCCAGCAGCTTAGACCGCGACAGATACTCTGGAAACACCATATATTTT
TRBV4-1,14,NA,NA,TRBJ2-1,CASSQDRVNNEQFF,TGCGCCAGCAGCCAAGATCGGGTAAACAATGAGCAGTTCTTC
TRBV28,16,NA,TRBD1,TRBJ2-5,CASSPAGGGKFETQYF,TGTGCCAGCAGTCCCGCAGGGGGCGGGAAGTTCGAGACCCAGTACTTC
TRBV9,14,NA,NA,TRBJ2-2,CASSVATGTGELFF,TGTGCCAGCAGCGTCGCGACAGGAACCGGGGAGCTGTTTTTT
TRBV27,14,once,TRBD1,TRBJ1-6,CASSPGQVYSPLHF,TGTGCCAGCAGTCCGGGACAGGTGTATTCTCCCCTCCACTTT
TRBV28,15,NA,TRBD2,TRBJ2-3,CASRGTSEGTDTQYF,TGTGCCAGCCGCGGGACTAGCGAGGGCACAGATACGCAGTATTTT
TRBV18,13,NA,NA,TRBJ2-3,CASSQEITDTQYF,TGTGCCAGCTCACAGGAGATCACAGATACGCAGTATTTT
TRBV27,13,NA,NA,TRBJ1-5,CASSIGGNQPQHF,TGTGCCAGCAGTATAGGGGGAAATCAGCCCCAGCATTTT
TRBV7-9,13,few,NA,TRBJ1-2,CASSLQGVYGYTF,TGTGCCAGCAGCTTACAGGGCGTCTATGGCTACACCTTC
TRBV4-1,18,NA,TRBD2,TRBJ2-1,CASSQGLAGVLSYNEQFF,TGCGCCAGCAGCCAAGGACTAGCGGGAGTTCTCTCCTACAATGAGCAGTTCTTC
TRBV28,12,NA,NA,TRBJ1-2,CASGGGYYGYTF,TGTGCCAGCGGGGGGGGGTACTATGGCTACACCTTC
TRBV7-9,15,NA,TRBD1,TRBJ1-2,CASSLGGQGAFGYTF,TGTGCCAGCAGCTTAGGCGGACAGGGGGCTTTCGGCTACACCTTC
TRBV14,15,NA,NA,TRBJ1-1,CASSQVAGADTEAFF,TGTGCCAGCAGCCAAGTTGCGGGGGCGGACACTGAAGCTTTCTTT
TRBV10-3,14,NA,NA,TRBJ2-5,CAISESGHRETQYF,TGTGCCATCAGTGAGTCGGGCCATCGAGAGACCCAGTACTTC
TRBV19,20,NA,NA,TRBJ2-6,CASSIGLSDYAGSGANVLTF,TGTGCCAGTAGTATAGGATTATCGGACTATGCTGGCTCTGGGGCCAACGTCCTGACTTTC
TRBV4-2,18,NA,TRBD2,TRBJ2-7,CASSEQKASGSRSYEQYF,TGTGCCAGCAGCGAACAGAAAGCTAGCGGGAGTCGGTCCTACGAGCAGTACTTC
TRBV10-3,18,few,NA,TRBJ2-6,CAISDRETVHSGANVLTF,TGTGCCATCAGTGACCGAGAAACCGTTCACTCTGGGGCCAACGTCCTGACTTTC
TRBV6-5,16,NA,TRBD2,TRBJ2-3,CASSYSTSVSADTQYF,TGTGCCAGCAGTTACTCGACTAGCGTATCCGCAGATACGCAGTATTTT
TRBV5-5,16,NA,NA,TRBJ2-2,CASRQYRTLNTGELFF,TGTGCCAGCAGGCAATATAGGACACTGAACACCGGGGAGCTGTTTTTT
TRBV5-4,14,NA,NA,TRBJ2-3,CASSFEDYTDTQYF,TGTGCCAGCAGCTTCGAGGACTACACAGATACGCAGTATTTT
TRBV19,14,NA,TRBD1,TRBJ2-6,CATSTGAGANVLTF,TGTGCCACTTCGACAGGGGCTGGGGCCAACGTCCTGACTTTC
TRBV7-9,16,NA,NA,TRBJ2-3,CASSTSGLLLTDTQYF,TGTGCCAGCAGCACTTCCGGTCTCCTGCTCACAGATACGCAGTATTTT
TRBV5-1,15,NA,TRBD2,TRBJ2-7,CASSLFGGAANEQYF,TGCGCCAGCAGCTTATTCGGGGGGGCAGCGAACGAGCAGTACTTC
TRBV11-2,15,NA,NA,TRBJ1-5,CASSLQPGLDQPQHF,TGTGCCAGCAGCTTACAGCCAGGGTTAGATCAGCCCCAGCATTTT
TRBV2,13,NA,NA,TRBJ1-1,CASILAGHTEAFF,TGTGCCAGCATTCTGGCTGGGCACACTGAAGCTTTCTTT
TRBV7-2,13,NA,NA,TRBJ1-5,CAGSARVGQPQHF,TGTGCCGGCTCGGCCAGGGTTGGTCAGCCCCAGCATTTT
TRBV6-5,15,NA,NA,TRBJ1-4,CASRRTEATNEKLFF,TGTGCCAGCAGGAGAACAGAAGCAACTAATGAAAAACTGTTTTTT
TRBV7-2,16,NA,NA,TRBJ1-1,CASSLVAGNSNTEAFF,TGTGCCAGCAGCTTAGTGGCAGGGAACTCGAACACTGAAGCTTTCTTT
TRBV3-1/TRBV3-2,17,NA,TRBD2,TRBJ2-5,CASSQDMTSSGEETQYF,TGTGCCAGCAGCCAAGATATGACCTCTAGCGGGGAGGAGACCCAGTACTTC
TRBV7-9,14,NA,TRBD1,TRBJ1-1,CASSSGQVGTEAFF,TGTGCCAGCAGCTCAGGACAGGTGGGCACTGAAGCTTTCTTT
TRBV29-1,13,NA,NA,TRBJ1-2,CSVEEATDYGYTF,TGCAGCGTTGAAGAGGCGACAGATTATGGCTACACCTTC
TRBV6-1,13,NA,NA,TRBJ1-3,CASSEVRGNTIYF,TGTGCCAGCAGTGAGGTCAGGGGAAACACCATATATTTT
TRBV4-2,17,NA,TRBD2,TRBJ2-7,CASSQVRSGRAPYEQYF,TGTGCCAGCAGCCAAGTTCGAAGCGGGAGGGCCCCCTACGAGCAGTACTTC
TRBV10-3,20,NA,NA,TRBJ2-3,CAISESWGLADGTDTDTQYF,TGTGCCATCAGTGAGTCCTGGGGATTAGCGGACGGGACAGATACAGATACGCAGTATTTT
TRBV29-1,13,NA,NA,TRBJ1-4,CSVDVGGREKLFF,TGCAGCGTTGATGTAGGGGGAAGAGAAAAACTGTTTTTT
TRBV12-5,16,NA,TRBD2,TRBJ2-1,CASGPPHVGGYNEQFF,TGTGCTAGTGGCCCCCCCCACGTGGGGGGGTACAATGAGCAGTTCTTC
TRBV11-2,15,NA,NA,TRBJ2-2,CASRGGGPNTGELFF,TGTGCCAGCAGAGGGGGGGGGCCGAACACCGGGGAGCTGTTTTTT
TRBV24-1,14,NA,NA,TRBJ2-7,CATSGPGTSYEQYF,TGTGCCACCAGTGGCCCCGGGACATCCTACGAGCAGTACTTC
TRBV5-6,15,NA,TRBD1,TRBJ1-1,CASSSFSAAGTGAFF,TGTGCCAGCAGCTCGTTCTCGGCTGCCGGGACAGGAGCTTTCTTT
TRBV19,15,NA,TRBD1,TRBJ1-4,CASSIGQGAGEKLFF,TGTGCCAGTAGTATCGGACAGGGGGCGGGGGAAAAACTGTTTTTT
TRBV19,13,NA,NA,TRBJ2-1,CASSKQGSDEQFF,TGTGCCAGTAGTAAACAGGGAAGTGATGAGCAGTTCTTC
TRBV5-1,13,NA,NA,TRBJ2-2,CASTRLTTGELFF,TGCGCCAGCACCAGACTAACCACCGGGGAGCTGTTTTTT